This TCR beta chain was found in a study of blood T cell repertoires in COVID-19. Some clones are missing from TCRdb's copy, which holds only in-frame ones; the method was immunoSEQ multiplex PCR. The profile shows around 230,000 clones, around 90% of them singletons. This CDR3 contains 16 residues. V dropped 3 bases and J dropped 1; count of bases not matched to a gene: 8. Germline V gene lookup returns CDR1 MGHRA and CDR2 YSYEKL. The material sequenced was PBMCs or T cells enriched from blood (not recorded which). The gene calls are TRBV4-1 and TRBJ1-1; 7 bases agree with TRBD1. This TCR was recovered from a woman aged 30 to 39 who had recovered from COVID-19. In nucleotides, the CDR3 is TGCGCCAGCAGCCATGCCCCGGACAGGCAGAACACTGAAGCTTTCTTT. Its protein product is CASSHAPDRQNTEAFF.